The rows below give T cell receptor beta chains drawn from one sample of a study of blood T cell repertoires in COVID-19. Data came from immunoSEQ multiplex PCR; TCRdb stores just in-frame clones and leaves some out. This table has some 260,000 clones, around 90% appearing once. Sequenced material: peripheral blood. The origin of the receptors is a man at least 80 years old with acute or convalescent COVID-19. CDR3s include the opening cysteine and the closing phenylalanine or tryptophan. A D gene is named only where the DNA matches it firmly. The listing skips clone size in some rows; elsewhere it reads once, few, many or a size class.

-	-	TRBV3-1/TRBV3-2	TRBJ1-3	CASSQDRNSGNTIYF	TGTGCCAGCAGCCAAGACAGAAACTCTGGAAACACCATATATTTT
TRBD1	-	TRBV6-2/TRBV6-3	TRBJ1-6	CASSYPTGMGASPLHF	TGTGCCAGCAGTTACCCGACAGGGATGGGGGCTTCACCCCTCCACTTT
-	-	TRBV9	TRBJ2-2	CASSLGRTANTGELFF	TGTGCCAGCAGCTTAGGCCGGACAGCAAACACCGGGGAGCTGTTTTTT
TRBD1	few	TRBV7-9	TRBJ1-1	CASSFGTGGRDGEAFF	TGTGCCAGCAGCTTTGGGACAGGGGGCAGGGATGGTGAAGCTTTCTTT
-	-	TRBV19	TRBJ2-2	CASSVPGRVTGELFF	TGTGCCAGTAGTGTACCGGGCAGGGTCACCGGGGAGCTGTTTTTT
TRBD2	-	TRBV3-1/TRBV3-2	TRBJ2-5	CASSLSGGETQYF	TGTGCCAGCAGCCTTAGCGGGGGAGAGACCCAGTACTTC
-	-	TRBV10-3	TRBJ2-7	CATDQGRGAYEQYF	TGTGCCACCGACCAGGGCAGGGGGGCTTACGAGCAGTACTTC
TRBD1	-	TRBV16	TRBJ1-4	CASSQLSPGQGGKLFF	TGTGCCAGCAGCCAATTGTCCCCCGGACAGGGAGGGAAACTGTTTTTT
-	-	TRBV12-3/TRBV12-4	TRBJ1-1	CASSFGRAPKAFF	TGTGCCAGCAGTTTCGGCAGGGCCCCTAAAGCTTTCTTT
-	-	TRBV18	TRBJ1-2	CASSPDSRYGYTF	TGTGCCAGCTCGCCTGACAGCCGCTATGGCTACACCTTC
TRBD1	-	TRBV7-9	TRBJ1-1	CASSTSEGTVSEAFF	TGTGCCAGCAGCACTTCGGAGGGGACAGTTTCTGAAGCTTTCTTT
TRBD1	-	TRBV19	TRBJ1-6	CASSEGQGNSPLHF	TGTGCCAGTAGTGAAGGACAGGGGAATTCACCCCTCCACTTT
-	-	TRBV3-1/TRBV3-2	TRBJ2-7	CASSQGPGVVSYEQYF	TGTGCCAGCAGCCAAGGGCCGGGGGTTGTGTCCTACGAGCAGTACTTC
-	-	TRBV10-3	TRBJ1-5	CAISEYRGANNQPQHF	TGTGCCATCAGTGAGTACCGGGGGGCGAACAATCAGCCCCAGCATTTT
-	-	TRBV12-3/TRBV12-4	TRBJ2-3	CASRRDSGNTQYF	TGTGCCAGCAGGCGGGACTCGGGAAATACGCAGTATTTT
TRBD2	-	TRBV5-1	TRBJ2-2	CASYTGGLAGNTGELFF	TGCGCCAGCTATACGGGCGGGCTAGCGGGAAACACCGGGGAGCTGTTTTTT
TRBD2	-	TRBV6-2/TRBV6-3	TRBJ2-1	CASSFIPLAPNNEQFF	TGTGCCAGCAGTTTTATACCACTAGCGCCCAACAATGAGCAGTTCTTC
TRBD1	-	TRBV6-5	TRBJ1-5	CASSSRGEQPQHF	TGTGCCAGCAGTTCCAGGGGGGAGCAGCCCCAGCATTTT
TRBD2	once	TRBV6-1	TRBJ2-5	CASSEGKIAGAGETQYF	TGTGCCAGCAGTGAAGGGAAGATAGCGGGGGCCGGGGAGACCCAGTACTTC
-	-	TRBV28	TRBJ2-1	CASSLGGRLNEQFF	TGTGCCAGCAGTTTAGGAGGGAGGTTGAATGAGCAGTTCTTC
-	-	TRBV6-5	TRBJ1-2	CASSYLSQNYGYTF	TGTGCCAGCAGTTATCTGTCCCAGAACTATGGCTACACCTTC
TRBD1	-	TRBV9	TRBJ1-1	CASSVRGHTEAFF	TGTGCCAGCAGCGTCAGGGGGCACACTGAAGCTTTCTTT
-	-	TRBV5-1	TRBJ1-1	CASSLKGGAPDTEAFF	TGCGCCAGCAGCCTTAAAGGGGGGGCGCCGGACACTGAAGCTTTCTTT
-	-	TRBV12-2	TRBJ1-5	CASRLVHGRGNQPQHF	TGTGCAAGTCGCTTAGTCCATGGAAGGGGAAATCAGCCCCAGCATTTT
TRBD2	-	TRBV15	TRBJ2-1	CATSRGGLAGNNEQFF	TGTGCCACCAGCAGAGGCGGACTAGCGGGAAACAATGAGCAGTTCTTC
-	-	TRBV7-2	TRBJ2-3	CASSPRGGTGDTQYF	TGTGCCAGCAGCCCTCGGGGCGGGACGGGGGATACGCAGTATTTT
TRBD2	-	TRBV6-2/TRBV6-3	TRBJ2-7	CASSSRLAGGGSYEQYF	TGTGCCAGCAGTTCGAGACTAGCGGGAGGCGGCTCCTACGAGCAGTACTTC
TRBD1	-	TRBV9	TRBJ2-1	CASSAAGTGGGMGEQFF	TGTGCCAGCAGCGCCGCCGGGACAGGGGGCGGGATGGGTGAGCAGTTCTTC
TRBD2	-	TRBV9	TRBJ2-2	CASSVAGGGRSVTGELFF	TGTGCCAGCAGCGTAGCCGGGGGGGGACGGAGCGTAACCGGGGAGCTGTTTTTT
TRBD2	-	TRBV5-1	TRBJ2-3	CASQRTSGSTDTQYF	TGCGCCAGCCAGAGGACTAGCGGAAGCACAGATACGCAGTATTTT
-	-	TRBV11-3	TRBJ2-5	CASSLGGGQETQYF	TGTGCCAGCAGCTTAGGAGGAGGCCAAGAGACCCAGTACTTC
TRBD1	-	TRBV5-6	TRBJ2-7	CASSLDVTGIHEQYF	TGTGCCAGCAGCTTGGACGTGACAGGGATCCACGAGCAGTACTTC
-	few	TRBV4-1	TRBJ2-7	CASSLRDNSYEQYF	TGCGCCAGCAGCCTCCGGGACAACTCCTACGAGCAGTACTTC
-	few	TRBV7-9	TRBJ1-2	CASSPGGAGYGYTF	TGTGCCAGCAGCCCAGGAGGGGCTGGCTATGGCTACACCTTC
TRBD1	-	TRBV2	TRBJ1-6	CASSGDRVSNSPLHF	TGTGCCAGCAGTGGTGACAGGGTTTCCAATTCACCCCTCCACTTT
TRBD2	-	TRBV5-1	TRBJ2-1	CASSLISLFQLAGNNEQFF	TGCGCCAGCAGCTTGATTTCACTATTCCAACTAGCGGGTAACAATGAGCAGTTCTTC
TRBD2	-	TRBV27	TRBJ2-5	CASSRGAGGPSGETQYF	TGTGCCAGCAGTCGAGGGGCGGGAGGGCCGAGCGGGGAGACCCAGTACTTC
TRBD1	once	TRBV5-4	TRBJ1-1	CASSPDRAYREAFF	TGTGCCAGCAGCCCGGACAGGGCCTACCGTGAAGCTTTCTTT
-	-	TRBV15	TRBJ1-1	CATSRDWANTEAFF	TGTGCCACCAGCAGAGATTGGGCGAACACTGAAGCTTTCTTT
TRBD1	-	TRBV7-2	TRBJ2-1	CASSGTGPYNEQFF	TGTGCCAGCAGCGGGACAGGCCCCTACAATGAGCAGTTCTTC
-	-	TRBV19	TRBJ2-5	CASSPATGFGTQYF	TGTGCCAGTAGTCCAGCGACAGGTTTCGGGACCCAGTACTTC
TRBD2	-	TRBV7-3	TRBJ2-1	CASSSLAGSWEQFF	TGTGCCAGCAGCTCCCTAGCGGGATCGTGGGAGCAGTTCTTC
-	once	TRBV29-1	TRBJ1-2	CSVADRHYGYTF	TGCAGCGTTGCCGACAGACACTATGGCTACACCTTC
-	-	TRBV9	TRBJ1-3	CASSVQGSSGNTIYF	TGTGCCAGCAGCGTCCAGGGAAGCTCTGGAAACACCATATATTTT
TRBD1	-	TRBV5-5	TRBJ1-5	CASSSTGVAGQPQHF	TGTGCCAGCAGCTCTACAGGGGTGGCTGGTCAGCCCCAGCATTTT
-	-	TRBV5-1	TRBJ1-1	CASRKDSSEAFF	TGCGCCAGCAGAAAAGACAGCTCTGAAGCTTTCTTT
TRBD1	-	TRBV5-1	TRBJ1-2	CASSPDRQGGYGYTF	TGCGCCAGCAGCCCGGACCGACAGGGTGGCTATGGCTACACCTTC
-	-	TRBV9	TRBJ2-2	CASSPHITGELFF	TGTGCCAGCAGCCCACATATCACCGGGGAGCTGTTTTTT
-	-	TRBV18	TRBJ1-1	CASSRTADRFEAFF	TGTGCCAGCTCACGGACAGCCGACCGTTTTGAAGCTTTCTTT
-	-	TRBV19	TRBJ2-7	CASSITVYSYEQYF	TGTGCCAGTAGTATAACGGTTTACTCCTACGAGCAGTACTTC
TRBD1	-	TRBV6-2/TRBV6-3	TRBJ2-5	CASSGQVFLETQYF	TGTGCCAGCAGTGGACAGGTTTTTCTGGAGACCCAGTACTTC
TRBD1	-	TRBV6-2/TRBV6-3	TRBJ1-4	CASSYWTSGGTTNEKLFF	TGTGCCAGCAGTTACTGGACTTCAGGGGGGACAACTAATGAAAAACTGTTTTTT
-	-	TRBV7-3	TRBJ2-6	CASSSISGANVLTF	TGTGCCAGCAGCTCTATCTCTGGGGCCAACGTCCTGACTTTC
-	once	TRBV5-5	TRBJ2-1	CASSGQPSQGLEEQFF	TGTGCCAGCAGCGGCCAGCCATCCCAGGGGTTAGAGGAGCAGTTCTTC
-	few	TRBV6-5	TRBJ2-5	CASSYPRDTGQETQYF	TGTGCCAGCAGTTACCCCCGGGACACTGGCCAAGAGACCCAGTACTTC
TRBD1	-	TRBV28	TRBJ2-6	CATAWTGAVGANVLTF	TGTGCCACCGCGTGGACAGGTGCGGTGGGGGCCAACGTCCTGACTTTC
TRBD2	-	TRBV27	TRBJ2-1	CASSSGSSYNEQFF	TGTGCCAGCTCTAGCGGGAGCTCCTACAATGAGCAGTTCTTC
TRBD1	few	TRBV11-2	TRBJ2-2	CASSLGQGARIGELFF	TGTGCCAGCAGCTTAGGGCAGGGGGCTAGGATCGGGGAGCTGTTTTTT
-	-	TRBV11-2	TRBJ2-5	CASSYAGAAETQYF	TGTGCCAGCAGCTACGCGGGGGCAGCCGAGACCCAGTACTTC
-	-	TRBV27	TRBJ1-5	CASSRDNNQPQHF	TGTGCCAGCAGCCGGGACAACAATCAGCCCCAGCATTTT